Each of the 10 T cell receptor beta chains below was sequenced from the same sample in a study of tumor and adjacent non-tumor tissue in lung cancer. TCRbeta libraries were built with three rounds of nested PCR, modified from ARM-PCR. TCRdb redid the calling of the multiplex PCR reads with MiXCR, one entry per CDR3 protein. Found here are approximately 90,000 distinct CDR3 sequences, about 66% of them singletons; the top ten hold about 15%. The template was RNA from unsorted bulk tissue. The sample was lung tumor tissue. These receptors originate from a man aged 70 or older with non-small cell lung cancer.

Comment on this clonotype: A much more abundant neighbour one base away suggests this may be a read error. The chain employs TRBV6-6 and TRBJ2-7; 8 nucleotides align to TRBD2. The CDR3 runs 15 residues. Germline CDR1 and CDR2: MNHNY and SVGAGI (reference sequence). Trimming cost V 6 bases and J 0 bases; bases outside gene matches: 7. CDR3 amino acids: CASRTTSGRSYEQYF. The CDR3, as DNA: TGTGCCAGCAGGACCACTAGCGGCCGCTCCTACGAGCAGTACTTC.

About this clonotype itself: One junction end does not reproduce the germline sequence, and a read error may be involved. The CDR3 spells CSTRRRQETQYF. CDR3 nucleotides: TGCAGTACTAGAAGGAGACAAGAGACCCAGTACTTC. The chain has TRBV20-1 and TRBJ2-5, with a weak D call TRBD2 (5 bases). The CDR3 length is 12 residues. The germline CDR1 and CDR2 sequences are DFQATT and SNEGSKA (reference sequence).

This chain connects TRBV11-3 to TRBJ2-5; D is uncertain. CDR1 and CDR2 from the germline V gene are SGHNT and YENEEA. This CDR3 has 13 amino acids. The CDR3 sequence is CVSSPGLVETQYF. The DNA for the CDR3 is TGTGTTAGCAGCCCAGGCTTGGTAGAGACCCAGTACTTC.

On this clonotype itself: One end of the junction is discordant with germline, which a read error may explain. The genes are TRBV11-2 and TRBJ2-5; TRBD2 agrees at 7 bases. The CDR3 has 14 amino acids. Per the germline V gene, CDR1 is SGHAT and CDR2 is FQNNGV. CDR3 coding DNA: TGTGCCTGCAGGTTAAGCACGGGGAGGGAGACCCAGAACTTC. It codes for CACRLSTGRETQNF.

With regard to this clonotype: A much larger clone lies one base from this, so it may be a read error. V gene TRBV12-3 or TRBV12-4 combines with J gene TRBJ2-5; the match to TRBD2 covers 13 bases. This CDR3 has 15 residues. The CDR3 region has the DNA TGTGCCAGCAGTCGGACTAGCGGGAGAGGAGAGACCCTGTACTTC. Residues: CASSRTSGRGETLYF.

As concerns this clonotype: One end of the junction fails to match germline, which may point to a read error. The gene calls are TRBV11-2 and TRBJ2-5, with 9 bases that match TRBD2. This CDR3 region has 15 residues. Germline V gene sequence: CDR1 SGHAT, CDR2 FQNNGV. The CDR3 sequence is CVSSQRGRVQETQYF. Here the CDR3 DNA reads TGTGTCAGCAGCCAACGCGGGAGGGTCCAAGAGACTCAGTACTTC.

A remark on this clonotype: Lacking the conserved final phenylalanine or tryptophan, this CDR3 likely reflects a read error. The rearrangement uses TRBV20-1 and TRBJ2-7; D perhaps matches TRBD1 (7 bases). V lost 4 bases and J lost 3, with 10 bases in between. Germline-derived CDR1 and CDR2 are DFQATT and SNEGSKA (reference sequence). There are 12 residues in the CDR3. DNA of the CDR3: TGCAGTGCTATCAGGGGGGTCTACGAGCAGTACTAC. This translates into CSAIRGVYEQYY.

The table lists this clonotype with many counts. The V call is TRBV20-1, the J call TRBJ1-2; D is uncertain. This CDR3 is built from 12 residues. The germline CDR1 and CDR2 sequences are DFQATT and SNEGSKA (reference sequence). Trimming cost V 2 bases and J 3 bases, with 7 bases left between them. CDR3 coding DNA: TGCAGTGCTAGATCAACGGACTATGGCTACACCTTC. Translation gives CSARSTDYGYTF.

This clonotype was counted ten times or more. CDR3 sequence (DNA): TGTGCCAGCAGTTACCTCGCCACTAGCGGGGGCACAGATACGCAGTATTTT. Amino acid sequence: CASSYLATSGGTDTQYF. This rearrangement joins TRBV6-2 or TRBV6-3 to TRBJ2-3; 10 bases align to TRBD2. This CDR3 spans 17 amino acids. Germline CDR1 MNHEY, CDR2 SVGEGT. The J segment lost 1 base and the V segment lost 2 bases, leaving 6 bases of the junction unmatched.

Comments on this clonotype: Possible read error: a much larger clone is one base away. The chain couples TRBV12-3 or TRBV12-4 to TRBJ1-2; no reliable D call. V lost 10 bases and J lost 3, with 15 bases in between. The CDR3 extends over 13 amino acids. The CDR3 sequence is CANSPEGYYGYTF. CDR3 DNA sequence: TGTGCCAACAGCCCAGAAGGGTACTATGGCTACACCTTC.